The clone carrying this T cell receptor beta chain was counted between two and nine times. Its antigen is still unknown. The data were obtained in a study of beta chain features in type 1 diabetes. The study reverse transcribed the entire isolated RNA, so it sequenced expressed TCRB transcripts. The table came from immunoSEQ multiplex PCR; TCRdb's copy has only in-frame clones and leaves some out. The data contain more than 300,000 clones, 9.5% to 10% of them singletons. Germline CDR1 and CDR2: SGHAT and FQDESV (reference sequence). This CDR3 spans 14 amino acids. V was cut by 4 bases and J by 7 bases, with 16 bases left in between. Each sorted fraction was over 95% pure. Study-wide results and limits: Small HLA sub-analyses could not settle whether HLA shapes TCRB rearrangement. The study found moderately but significantly shorter TCRB CDR3s in all four CD4+ subsets of Type 1 diabetes patients. Patients' naive, central memory and Treg TCRB repertoires seemed closer to one another than those of healthy donors. Reduced insertions and increased deletions marked VDJ junctions in type 1 diabetes patients.

The source material was central memory CD4+ T cells from blood. The chain has TRBV11-1 and TRBJ1-2; D is undetermined. This TCR was sampled from a man younger than 40 with type 1 diabetes. The CDR3 loop reads CASSSLDLKGGYTF. The CDR3 coding sequence is TGTGCCAGCAGCTCCCTGGACCTTAAGGGTGGCTACACCTTC.